This is a list of T cell receptor beta chains from one sample in a study of early T cells in non-severe SARS-CoV-2 infection. TCRdb itself ran the 5' RACE reads through MiXCR, one entry per CDR3 protein. Found here are fewer than 65,000 distinct CDR3 sequences, 9.3% of them singletons; the top ten hold 20% to 25%. Sequenced input: whole blood. The source is an adult who was a healthcare worker with PCR-confirmed SARS-CoV-2 infection or an uninfected control (not recorded which). Each CDR3 is given with its conserved first and last residue. The D gene is left open where the match is weak. The size entry is marked missing in some rows and otherwise reads once, few, many or a size class.

size: few
V: TRBV7-3
D: NA
J: TRBJ1-1
DNA: TGTGCCAGCAGCTTTAACGGGAACACTGAAGCTTTCTTT
CDR3: CASSFNGNTEAFF

size: many
V: TRBV21-1
D: NA
J: TRBJ1-2
DNA: TGTGCCCCAACAGGGGGCGATGGCTACACCTTC
CDR3: CAPTGGDGYTF

size: many
V: TRBV5-1
D: TRBD2
J: TRBJ2-1
DNA: TGCGCCAGCAGCCGTCCCGGGACTAGTTGGGATGAGCAGTTCTTC
CDR3: CASSRPGTSWDEQFF

size: few
V: TRBV11-2
D: TRBD2
J: TRBJ2-1
DNA: TGTGCCAGCAGCAAAATAGCGGGGGGGCGCTACAATGAGCAGTTCTTC
CDR3: CASSKIAGGRYNEQFF

size: few
V: TRBV5-4
D: TRBD1
J: TRBJ2-7
DNA: TGTGCCAGCAGCTTTGACGACAGGGCCTACGAGCAGTACTTC
CDR3: CASSFDDRAYEQYF

size: few
V: TRBV6-1
D: NA
J: TRBJ1-2
DNA: TGTGCCAGCAGCGCCGGGTCCCCCGTCGCTGGCTACACCTTC
CDR3: CASSAGSPVAGYTF

size: many
V: TRBV6-1
D: TRBD1
J: TRBJ2-5
DNA: TGTGCCAGCAACGTATTAGGGACAGGGCCCGAGACCCAGTACTTC
CDR3: CASNVLGTGPETQYF

size: few
V: TRBV19
D: TRBD2
J: TRBJ2-7
DNA: TGTGCCAGCAGTGGGGGGGGAACCCTATCCCACGAGCAGTACTTC
CDR3: CASSGGGTLSHEQYF

size: few
V: TRBV7-2
D: TRBD1
J: TRBJ2-1
DNA: TGTGCCAGCAGCCCCCGACAGGGTCACAATGAGCAGTTCTTC
CDR3: CASSPRQGHNEQFF

size: many
V: TRBV28
D: NA
J: TRBJ2-5
DNA: TGTGCCAGCAGTTTTCGAGGGGACGAGACCCAGTACTTC
CDR3: CASSFRGDETQYF

size: few
V: TRBV12-3/TRBV12-4
D: NA
J: TRBJ2-7
DNA: TGTGCCAGCAGCCCGGACTTCGGGGAGCAGTACTTC
CDR3: CASSPDFGEQYF

size: NA
V: TRBV2
D: NA
J: TRBJ1-4
DNA: TGTGCCAGCAGTGCTAGGAAAGCAACTAATGAAAAACTGTTTTTT
CDR3: CASSARKATNEKLFF

size: few
V: TRBV12-3/TRBV12-4
D: NA
J: TRBJ1-3
DNA: TGTGCCAGCAGTTTGGCGCAGATTGGAAACACCATATATTTT
CDR3: CASSLAQIGNTIYF

size: few
V: TRBV10-3
D: TRBD1
J: TRBJ1-5
DNA: TGTGCCATCAGTGGGGGACAGGGAGGTTACCAGCCCCAGCATTTT
CDR3: CAISGGQGGYQPQHF

size: NA
V: TRBV7-8
D: TRBD1
J: TRBJ1-4
DNA: TGTGCCAGCCAATCCGGGACAGCGCGTGAAAAACTGTTTTTT
CDR3: CASQSGTAREKLFF

size: few
V: TRBV12-3/TRBV12-4
D: NA
J: TRBJ1-2
DNA: TGTGCCAGCACCCGGAAGGGATCCTATGGCTACACCTTC
CDR3: CASTRKGSYGYTF

size: NA
V: TRBV24-1
D: NA
J: TRBJ1-5
DNA: TGTGCCACCCCCGTGGGACTTAGCAATCAGCCCCAGCATTTT
CDR3: CATPVGLSNQPQHF

size: few
V: TRBV19
D: NA
J: TRBJ1-5
DNA: TGTGCCAGTAAAGCGGGAGGGGCTGGCAATCAGCCCCAGCATTTT
CDR3: CASKAGGAGNQPQHF

size: many
V: TRBV10-3
D: NA
J: TRBJ2-6
DNA: TGTGCCATCAGTGAGTCGGCAGGGGTCCGCTCTGGGGCCAACGTCCTGACTTTC
CDR3: CAISESAGVRSGANVLTF

size: NA
V: TRBV5-6
D: NA
J: TRBJ1-2
DNA: TGTGCCAGCAGCTTGGGAGTTCACTTTAACTATGGCTACACCTTC
CDR3: CASSLGVHFNYGYTF

size: many
V: TRBV30
D: NA
J: TRBJ1-6
DNA: TGTGCCTGGATCCAACCCGGGGTTAATTCACCCCTCCACTTT
CDR3: CAWIQPGVNSPLHF

size: NA
V: TRBV6-6
D: TRBD1
J: TRBJ1-6
DNA: TGTGCCAGCAGTCGCAGGGGGGTCTCCTATAATTCACCCCTCCACTTT
CDR3: CASSRRGVSYNSPLHF

size: many
V: TRBV9
D: NA
J: TRBJ1-3
DNA: TGTGCCAGCAGCGTTGGTCTTGGAAACACCATATATTTT
CDR3: CASSVGLGNTIYF

size: NA
V: TRBV7-2
D: NA
J: TRBJ2-7
DNA: TGTGCCAGCAGCTACGAATCGACAGCAAGGGGCGAGCAGTACTTC
CDR3: CASSYESTARGEQYF

size: few
V: TRBV7-6
D: NA
J: TRBJ2-2
DNA: TGTGCCAGCAGCTCGGGTACCGGGGAGCTGTTTTTT
CDR3: CASSSGTGELFF

size: NA
V: TRBV5-1
D: TRBD2
J: TRBJ2-5
DNA: TGCGCCAGCAGCACGGGACTAGCTGTTCTGGAGACCCAGTACTTC
CDR3: CASSTGLAVLETQYF

size: few
V: TRBV11-3
D: TRBD2
J: TRBJ2-3
DNA: TGTGCCAGCAGCCCTCGAGGCGGGGGGGCAGATACGCAGTATTTT
CDR3: CASSPRGGGADTQYF

size: NA
V: TRBV6-2/TRBV6-3
D: TRBD2
J: TRBJ2-1
DNA: TGTGCCAGCTCCGGGACTAGAAATCGCCATGAGCAGTTCTTC
CDR3: CASSGTRNRHEQFF